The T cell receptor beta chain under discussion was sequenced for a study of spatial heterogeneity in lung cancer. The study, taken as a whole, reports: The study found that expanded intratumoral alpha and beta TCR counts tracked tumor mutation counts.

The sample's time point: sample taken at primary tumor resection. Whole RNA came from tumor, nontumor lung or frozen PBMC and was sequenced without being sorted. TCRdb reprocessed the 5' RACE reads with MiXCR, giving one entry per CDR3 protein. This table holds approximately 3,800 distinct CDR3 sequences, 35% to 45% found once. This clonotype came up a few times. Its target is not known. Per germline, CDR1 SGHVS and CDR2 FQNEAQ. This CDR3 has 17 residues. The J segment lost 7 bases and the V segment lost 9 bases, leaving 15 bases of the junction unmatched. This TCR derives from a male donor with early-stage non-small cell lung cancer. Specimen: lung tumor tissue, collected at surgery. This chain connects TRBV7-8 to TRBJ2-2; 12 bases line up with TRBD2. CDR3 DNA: TGTGCCAGTTTCTTGGCTAGCGGGAGGGCCTCGGTCGGGGAGCTGTTTTTT. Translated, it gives CASFLASGRASVGELFF.